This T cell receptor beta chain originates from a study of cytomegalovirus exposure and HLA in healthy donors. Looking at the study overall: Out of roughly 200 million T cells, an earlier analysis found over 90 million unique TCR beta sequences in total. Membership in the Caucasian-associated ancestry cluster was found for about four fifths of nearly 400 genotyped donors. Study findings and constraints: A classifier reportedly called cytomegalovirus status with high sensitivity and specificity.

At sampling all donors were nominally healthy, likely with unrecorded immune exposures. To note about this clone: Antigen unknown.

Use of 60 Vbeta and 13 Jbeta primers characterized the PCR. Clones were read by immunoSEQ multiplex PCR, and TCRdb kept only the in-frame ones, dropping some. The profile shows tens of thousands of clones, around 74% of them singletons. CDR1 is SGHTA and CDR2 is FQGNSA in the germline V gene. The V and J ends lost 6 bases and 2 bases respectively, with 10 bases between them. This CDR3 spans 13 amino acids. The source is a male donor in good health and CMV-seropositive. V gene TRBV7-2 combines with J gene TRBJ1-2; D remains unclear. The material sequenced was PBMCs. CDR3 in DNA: TGTGCCAGCAGTCGGGGAGTAAACTATGGCTACACCTTC. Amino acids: CASSRGVNYGYTF. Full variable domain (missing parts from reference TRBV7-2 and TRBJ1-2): GAGVSQSPSNKVTEKGKDVELRCDPISGHTALYWYRQSLGQGLEFLIYFQGNSAPDKSGLPSDRFSAERTGGSVSTLTIQRTQQEDSAVYLCASSRGVNYGYTFGSGTRLTVV.